The source of this TCR beta chain is a study of T cells in Graves' hyperthyroidism and ophthalmopathy. Ten or more counts support this clonotype. There are 14 residues in the CDR3. The V segment lost 7 bases and the J segment 6 bases; nucleotides outside the gene matches: 8. Per the germline V gene, CDR1 is MNHNS and CDR2 is SASEGT. The investigators amplified TCR beta CDR3 regions from RNA transcripts. The HTBI primer set drove a first-round RT-PCR of the TCR CDR3. Via MiXCR, TCRdb re-called the multiplex PCR reads, giving one row per CDR3 protein. This table holds 500,000 or so distinct CDR3 sequences, 16% found once. Patients with uncontrolled infections, other autoimmune diseases, pregnancy or lactation were excluded.

The sequencing sample was made of blood. The source of this sequence is a woman aged 25 to 39 with Graves' ophthalmopathy. The chain has TRBV6-1 and TRBJ2-3; 9 nucleotides line up with TRBD2. The DNA for the CDR3 is TGTGCCAGCACCTGGGGACTAGCAGGGGATACGCAGTATTTT. As protein: CASTWGLAGDTQYF.